A selection of T cell receptor beta chains follows, all from one sample in a study of cytomegalovirus exposure and HLA in healthy donors. Assay: immunoSEQ multiplex PCR; the TCRdb copy retains only in-frame clones and omits some. The sample has roughly 60,000 clones; around 94% are singletons. Sequencing was carried out using PBMCs. These receptors were collected from a man aged 18 to 29 in good health and CMV-seronegative. Each CDR3 is given with its conserved first and last residue. D genes are given only for firm matches. Rows may omit the clone size; those that give it use once, few, many or a size class.

J,D,size,V,DNA,CDR3
TRBJ1-4,.,.,TRBV28,TGTGCCAGCAGTCGACAGGCGATTAATGAAAAACTGTTTTTT,CASSRQAINEKLFF
TRBJ2-3,TRBD2,.,TRBV2,TGTGCCAGCAGTGGGACTAGCGGGAATCAGGGTACGCAGTATTTT,CASSGTSGNQGTQYF
TRBJ1-5,.,.,TRBV6-5,TGTGCCAGCAGTTCCGGACTGCACAGCAATCAGCCCCAGCATTTT,CASSSGLHSNQPQHF
TRBJ1-1,.,.,TRBV28,TGTGCCAGCAGCACCAGGGGCGAGAAAGCTTTCTTT,CASSTRGEKAFF
TRBJ2-1,TRBD2,.,TRBV5-1,TGCGCCAGCAGCTTGGGATATAGCGGGAGTCTCGATGAGCAGTTCTTC,CASSLGYSGSLDEQFF
TRBJ2-2,TRBD1,.,TRBV27,TGTGCCAGCAGTAGGACCGGGACAGTTCCTACCGGGGAGCTGTTTTTT,CASSRTGTVPTGELFF
TRBJ1-5,TRBD1,.,TRBV4-1,TGCGCCAGCAGCCACCCTCCAGACAGGGGAAGCAATCAGCCCCAGCATTTT,CASSHPPDRGSNQPQHF
TRBJ2-3,.,once,TRBV5-1,TGCGCCAGCAGCTTGGGACTAGTGGGCACAGATACGCAGTATTTT,CASSLGLVGTDTQYF
TRBJ2-5,.,.,TRBV6-1,TGTGCCAGCAGGGAGGGACGGACCCAAGAGACCCAGTACTTC,CASREGRTQETQYF
TRBJ2-1,.,.,TRBV27,TGTGCCAGCAGTTTGCCCGGGGGTGAGCAGTTCTTC,CASSLPGGEQFF
TRBJ1-5,.,once,TRBV28,TGTGCCAGCAGTTTAAGGGACTGGAATCAGCCCCAGCATTTT,CASSLRDWNQPQHF